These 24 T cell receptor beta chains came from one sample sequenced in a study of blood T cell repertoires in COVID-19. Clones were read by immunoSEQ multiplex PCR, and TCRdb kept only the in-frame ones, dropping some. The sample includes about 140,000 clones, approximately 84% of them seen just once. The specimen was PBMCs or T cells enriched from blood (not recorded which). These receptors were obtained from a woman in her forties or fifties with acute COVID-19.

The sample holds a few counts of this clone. CDR3 sequence reads: CASSEGSLQPQHF. The CDR3 DNA is TGTGCCAGCAGTGAAGGGAGTCTTCAGCCCCAGCATTTT. The J gene is TRBJ1-5, the V gene TRBV2; D gene ambiguous. Germline lookup yields CDR1 SNHLY and CDR2 FYNNEI. V dropped 1 base and J dropped 6 bases, with 7 bases sitting between them. This CDR3 has 13 residues.

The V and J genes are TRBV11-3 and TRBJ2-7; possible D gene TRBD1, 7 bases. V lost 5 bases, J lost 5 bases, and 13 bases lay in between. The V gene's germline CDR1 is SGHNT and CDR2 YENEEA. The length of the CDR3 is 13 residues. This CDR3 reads CASSRGTDNEQYF. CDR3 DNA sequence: TGTGCCAGCAGCCGCGGGACAGATAACGAGCAGTACTTC.

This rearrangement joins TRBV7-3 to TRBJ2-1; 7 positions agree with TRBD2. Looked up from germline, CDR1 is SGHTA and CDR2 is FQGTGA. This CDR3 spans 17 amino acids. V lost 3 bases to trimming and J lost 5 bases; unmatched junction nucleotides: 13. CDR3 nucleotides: TGTGCCAGCAGCTTGAGTGAAGACGGGAGGACGAACAATGAGCAGTTCTTC. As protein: CASSLSEDGRTNNEQFF. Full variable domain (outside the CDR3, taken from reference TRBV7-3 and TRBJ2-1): GAGVSQTPSNKVTEKGKYVELRCDPISGHTALYWYRQSLGQGPEFLIYFQGTGAADDSGLPNDRFFAVRPEGSVSTLKIQRTERGDSAVYLCASSLSEDGRTNNEQFFGPGTRLTVL.

The CDR3 sequence is CASSEWWGRIDYEQYF. Written as DNA, the CDR3 is TGTGCCAGCAGTGAGTGGTGGGGGCGGATAGACTACGAGCAGTACTTC. The rearrangement joins TRBV6-1 to TRBJ2-7; possibly TRBD1 for D (6 bases). This CDR3 is 16 amino acids long. V was trimmed by 3 bases and J by 3 bases, leaving 18 bases between them. CDR1 is MNHNS, CDR2 SASEGT, per germline.

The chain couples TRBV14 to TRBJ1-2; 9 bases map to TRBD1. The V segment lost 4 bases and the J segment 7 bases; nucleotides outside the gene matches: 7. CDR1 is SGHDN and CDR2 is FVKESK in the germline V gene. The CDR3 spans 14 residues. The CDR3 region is CASSLGQGSFGYTF. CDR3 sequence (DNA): TGTGCCAGCAGCCTTGGACAGGGGAGCTTTGGCTACACCTTC.

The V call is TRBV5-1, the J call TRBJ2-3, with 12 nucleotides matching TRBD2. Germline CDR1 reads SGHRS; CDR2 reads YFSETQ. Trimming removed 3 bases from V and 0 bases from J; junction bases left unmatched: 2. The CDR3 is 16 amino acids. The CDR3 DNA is TGCGCCAGCAGCTCAGGGACTAGCGGGAGCACAGATACGCAGTATTTT. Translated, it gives CASSSGTSGSTDTQYF.

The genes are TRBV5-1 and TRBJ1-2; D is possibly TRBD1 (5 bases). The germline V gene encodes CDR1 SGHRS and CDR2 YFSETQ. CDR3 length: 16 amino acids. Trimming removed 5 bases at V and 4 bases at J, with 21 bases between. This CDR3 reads CASSSDGGTVGYGYTF. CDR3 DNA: TGCGCCAGCAGTTCCGATGGAGGGACGGTGGGCTATGGCTACACCTTC.

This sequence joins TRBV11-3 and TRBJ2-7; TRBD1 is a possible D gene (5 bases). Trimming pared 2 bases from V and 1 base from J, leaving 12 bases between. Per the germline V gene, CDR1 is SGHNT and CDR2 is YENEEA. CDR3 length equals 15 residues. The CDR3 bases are TGTGCCAGCAGCTTATACCCAGGGTCTTCCTACGAGCAGTACTTC. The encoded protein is CASSLYPGSSYEQYF.

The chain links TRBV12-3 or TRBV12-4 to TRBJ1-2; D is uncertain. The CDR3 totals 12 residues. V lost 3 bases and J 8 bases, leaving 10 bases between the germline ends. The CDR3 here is CASSLEFGGYTF. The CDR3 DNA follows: TGTGCCAGCAGTTTGGAGTTTGGGGGCTACACCTTC.

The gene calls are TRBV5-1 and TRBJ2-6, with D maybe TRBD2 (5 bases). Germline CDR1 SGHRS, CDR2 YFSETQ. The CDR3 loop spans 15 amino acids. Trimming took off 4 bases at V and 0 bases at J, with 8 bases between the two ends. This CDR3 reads CASSPEGSGANVLTF. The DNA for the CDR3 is TGCGCCAGCAGCCCCGAGGGCTCTGGGGCCAACGTCCTGACTTTC.

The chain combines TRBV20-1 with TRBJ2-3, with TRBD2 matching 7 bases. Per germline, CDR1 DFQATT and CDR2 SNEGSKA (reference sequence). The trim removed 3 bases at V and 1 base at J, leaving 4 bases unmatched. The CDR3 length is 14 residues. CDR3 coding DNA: TGCAGTGCTAGTCGGGGGGACGGCACAGATACGCAGTATTTT. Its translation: CSASRGDGTDTQYF.

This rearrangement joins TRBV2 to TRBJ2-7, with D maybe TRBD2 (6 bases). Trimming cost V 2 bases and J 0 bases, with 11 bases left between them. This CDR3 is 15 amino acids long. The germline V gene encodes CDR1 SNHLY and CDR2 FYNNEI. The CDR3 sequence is CASSEREAHSYEQYF. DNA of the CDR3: TGTGCCAGCAGTGAAAGGGAGGCTCACTCCTACGAGCAGTACTTC.

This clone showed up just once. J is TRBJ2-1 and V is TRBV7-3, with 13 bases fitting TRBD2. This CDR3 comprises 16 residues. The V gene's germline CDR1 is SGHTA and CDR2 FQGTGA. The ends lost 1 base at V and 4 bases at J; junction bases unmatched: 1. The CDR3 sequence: CASSLKGLAGYNEQFF. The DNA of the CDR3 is TGTGCCAGCAGCTTAAAGGGACTAGCGGGGTACAATGAGCAGTTCTTC.

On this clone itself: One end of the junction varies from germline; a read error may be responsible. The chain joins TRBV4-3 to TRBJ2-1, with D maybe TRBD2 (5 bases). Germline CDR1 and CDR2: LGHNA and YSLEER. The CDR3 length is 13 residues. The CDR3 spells CASSHSNSDPMVF. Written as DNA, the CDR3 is TGCGCCAGCAGCCATTCAAATAGCGACCCCATGGTCTTC.

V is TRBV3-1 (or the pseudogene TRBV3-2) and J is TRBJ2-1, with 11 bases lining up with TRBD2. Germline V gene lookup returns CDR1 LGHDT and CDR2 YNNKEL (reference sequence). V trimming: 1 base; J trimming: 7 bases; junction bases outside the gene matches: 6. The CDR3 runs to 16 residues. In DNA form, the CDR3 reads TGTGCCAGCAGCCAAGGATCGACTAGCGGGGTTAATGAGCAGTTCTTC. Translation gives CASSQGSTSGVNEQFF.

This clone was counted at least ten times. The CDR3 DNA reads TGTGCCAGCAGTAGCCCGGGACAGGGATTCTATGGCTACACCTTC. Residues: CASSSPGQGFYGYTF. The J gene is TRBJ1-2, the V gene TRBV2, with 9 positions matching TRBD1. Looked up from germline, CDR1 is SNHLY and CDR2 is FYNNEI. V gave up 5 bases and J gave up 4 bases; unmatched junction bases: 8. The CDR3 is 15 residues long.

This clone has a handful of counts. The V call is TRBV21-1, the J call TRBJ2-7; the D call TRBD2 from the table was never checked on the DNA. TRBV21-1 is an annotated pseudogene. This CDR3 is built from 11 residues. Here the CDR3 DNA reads TGTGCCAGCAGGGGGGGACCCGAGCAGTACTTC. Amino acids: CASRGGPEQYF.

The CDR3 DNA follows: TGTGCCAGCAGTTTATCGTCATGGGGGCCCACTGAAGCTTTCTTT. This encodes CASSLSSWGPTEAFF. This sequence joins TRBV27 and TRBJ1-1, with D possibly being TRBD1 (6 bases). The CDR3 contains 15 residues. Germline V gene sequence: CDR1 MNHEY, CDR2 SMNVEV (reference sequence). The V gene lost 0 bases and the J gene lost 4 bases, with 12 bases spanning the gap.

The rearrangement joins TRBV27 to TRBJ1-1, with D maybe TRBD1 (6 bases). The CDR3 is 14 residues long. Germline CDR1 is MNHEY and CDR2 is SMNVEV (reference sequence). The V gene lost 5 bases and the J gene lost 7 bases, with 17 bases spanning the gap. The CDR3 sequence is CASSTRVGADEAFF. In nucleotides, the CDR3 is TGTGCCAGCAGTACGCGGGTGGGGGCGGATGAAGCTTTCTTT.

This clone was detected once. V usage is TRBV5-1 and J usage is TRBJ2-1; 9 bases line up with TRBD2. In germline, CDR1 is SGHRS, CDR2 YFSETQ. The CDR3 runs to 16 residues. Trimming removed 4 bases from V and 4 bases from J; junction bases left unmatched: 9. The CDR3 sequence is CASSEAGTSRYNEQFF. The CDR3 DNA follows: TGCGCCAGCAGCGAAGCCGGGACTAGCAGATACAATGAGCAGTTCTTC.

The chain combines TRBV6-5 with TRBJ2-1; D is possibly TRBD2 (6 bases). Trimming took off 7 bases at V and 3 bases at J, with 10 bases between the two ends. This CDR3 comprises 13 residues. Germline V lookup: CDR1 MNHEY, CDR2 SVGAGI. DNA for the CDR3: TGTGCCAGCAAGGAGGGCTACTACAATGAGCAGTTCTTC. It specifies CASKEGYYNEQFF.

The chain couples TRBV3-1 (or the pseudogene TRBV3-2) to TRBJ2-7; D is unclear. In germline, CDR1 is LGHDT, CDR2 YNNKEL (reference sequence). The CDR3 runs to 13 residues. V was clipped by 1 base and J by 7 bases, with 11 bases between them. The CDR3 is CASSQGIEDEQYF. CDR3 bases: TGTGCCAGCAGCCAAGGTATAGAAGATGAGCAGTACTTC.

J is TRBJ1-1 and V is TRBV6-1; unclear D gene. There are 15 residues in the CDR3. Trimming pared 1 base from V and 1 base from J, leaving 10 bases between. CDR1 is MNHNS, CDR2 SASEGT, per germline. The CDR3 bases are TGTGCCAGCAGTGAAGGTTCGGGATCGAACACTGAAGCTTTCTTT. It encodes CASSEGSGSNTEAFF.

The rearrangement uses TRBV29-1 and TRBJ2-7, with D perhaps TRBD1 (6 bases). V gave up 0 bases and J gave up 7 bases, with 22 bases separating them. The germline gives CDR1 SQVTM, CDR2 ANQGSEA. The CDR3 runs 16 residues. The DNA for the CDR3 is TGCAGCGTTGAAGATCAGGGGTCAAGCTCTAATGGGGAGCAGTACTTC. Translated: CSVEDQGSSSNGEQYF.